One sample yielded the 30 T cell receptor beta chains listed below, sequenced in a study of identical twins. TCRdb processed the 5' RACE reads anew with MiXCR; each CDR3 protein has one entry. Of approximately 630,000 distinct CDR3 sequences listed, roughly 7.2% were seen once; the top ten hold 1.5% to 2%. The sample was also reused in another study, on yellow fever vaccine responses in identical twins.

The sequenced sample was PBMCs. The receptors here all came from a woman aged 18-29 years in good health.

This clonotype occurred many times. The V call is TRBV12-3 or TRBV12-4, the J call TRBJ2-1, with no clear D. The CDR3 has 14 amino acids. The germline V and J ends were trimmed by 5 bases and 7 bases, with 15 bases remaining between them. CDR3 sequence reads: CASSPFSVANEQFF. CDR3 DNA sequence: TGTGCCAGCAGTCCATTTTCGGTGGCTAATGAGCAGTTCTTC.

The J gene is TRBJ2-1, the V gene TRBV3-1, with a tentative D call TRBD2 (5 bases). Germline assignment: CDR1 LGHDT and CDR2 YNNKEL (reference sequence). Trimming removed 0 bases at V and 1 base at J, with 10 bases between. The CDR3 length is 16 residues. CDR3 nucleotides: TGTGCCAGCAGCCAAGAACACACGGGATCCTACAATGAGCAGTTCTTC. It is translated as CASSQEHTGSYNEQFF.

V gene TRBV6-5 combines with J gene TRBJ2-5; 8 bases are a match to TRBD1. The V gene end was trimmed by 0 bases and the J gene end by 2 bases; junction bases not matched to a gene: 5. Germline-derived CDR1 and CDR2 are MNHEY and SVGAGI. The CDR3 is 16 residues long. CDR3 residues: CASSYSFRTGQETQYF. CDR3 nucleotide sequence: TGTGCCAGCAGTTACTCGTTCCGGACAGGGCAAGAGACCCAGTACTTC.

V is TRBV4-1 and J is TRBJ1-5; D remains ambiguous. CDR3 size: 13 residues. V lost 0 bases and J lost 5, with 5 bases in between. Germline values: CDR1 MGHRA, CDR2 YSYEKL. The CDR3 DNA is TGCGCCAGCAGCCAAGAATTAGATCAGCCCCAGCATTTT. This gives the protein CASSQELDQPQHF.

This clonotype was seen many times. The chain links TRBV29-1 to TRBJ2-2; 8 nucleotides align to TRBD1. CDR1 is SQVTM and CDR2 is ANQGSEA in the germline V gene. The CDR3 spans 15 residues. V lost 8 bases and J lost 2; bases outside the gene matches: 10. The CDR3 region has the DNA TGCAGCACAAACGGACAGGGCAAAAACACCGGGGAGCTGTTTTTT. Amino acids: CSTNGQGKNTGELFF.

The chain uses TRBV6-1 and TRBJ2-5, with D perhaps matching TRBD2 (6 bases). Trimming shortened V by 7 bases and J by 7 bases, and 22 bases separated the two germline ends. The V gene's germline CDR1 is MNHNS and CDR2 SASEGT. The length of the CDR3 is 15 residues. The CDR3, as DNA: TGTGCCAGCACCTCATCGCCTACCTCCGGGGGGACCCAGTACTTC. Protein sequence: CASTSSPTSGGTQYF.

This clonotype was seen many times. The V and J genes are TRBV27 and TRBJ2-2, with a tentative D call TRBD1 (8 bases). In germline, CDR1 is MNHEY, CDR2 SMNVEV (reference sequence). The CDR3 loop spans 20 amino acids. V was clipped by 3 bases and J by 5 bases, with 28 bases between them. The CDR3 coding sequence is TGTGCCAGCAGTTTCTCCCCGGGTGGTACCTACAGGGGGGGTACCGGGGAGCTGTTTTTT. It codes for CASSFSPGGTYRGGTGELFF.

This clonotype occurred a few times. The J gene is TRBJ2-7, the V gene TRBV25-1; 8 bases align to TRBD1. Germline CDR1 MGHDK, CDR2 SYGVNS. The junction had 7 bases not matched to a gene; V was cut back by 3 bases and J by 3 bases. The CDR3 extends over 15 amino acids. The CDR3 DNA sequence: TGTGCCAGCAGTGATGGACAGGGACCTTTCTACGAGCAGTACTTC. Its translation is CASSDGQGPFYEQYF.

This clonotype was detected only a few times. V and J are TRBV27 and TRBJ2-2, with D possibly being TRBD1 or TRBD2 (5 bases each). Germline V gene sequence: CDR1 MNHEY, CDR2 SMNVEV (reference sequence). CDR3 length equals 13 residues. Trimming took off 5 bases at V and 4 bases at J, with 8 bases between the two ends. The CDR3 protein is CASSGGSTGELFF. DNA for the CDR3: TGTGCCAGCAGTGGGGGTAGCACCGGGGAGCTGTTTTTT.

CDR3 bases: TGTGCCAGCAGTTGGACAGGGGCCGGTGAAAAACTGTTTTTT. It codes for CASSWTGAGEKLFF. The gene calls are TRBV12-3 or TRBV12-4 and TRBJ1-4; 9 bases line up with TRBD1. After removal of 4 bases from V and 7 bases from J, the junction contained 4 bases not matched to a gene. CDR3 size: 14 residues.

This clonotype was recorded a few times. The CDR3 DNA reads TGTGCCATACAGGGGCGGGAGGGCTACACCTTC. This translates into CAIQGREGYTF. This chain connects TRBV2 to TRBJ1-2, with TRBD1 matching 7 bases. This CDR3 spans 11 amino acids. With V trimmed by 10 bases and J by 8 bases, 7 bases remained unmatched. Germline V gives CDR1 SNHLY, CDR2 FYNNEI.

This clonotype has just one count. One end of the junction fails to match germline, which may point to a read error. The gene calls are TRBV5-1 and TRBJ2-7; D call uncertain. Germline CDR1 is SGHRS and CDR2 is YFSETQ. CDR3 size: 14 residues. The CDR3 loop is CASSSRILSDEQYF. CDR3 sequence (DNA): TGCGCCAGCAGCTCCAGGATCCTCTCCGACGAGCAGTACTTC.

This clonotype has a count of ten or more. The J gene is TRBJ2-3, the V gene TRBV15; TRBD2 agrees at 9 bases. This CDR3 has 15 amino acids. From germline, CDR1 is LNHNV and CDR2 YYDKDF (reference sequence). V trimming: 4 bases; J trimming: 6 bases; junction bases outside the gene matches: 8. CDR3 loop: CATSNLAGSIDTQYF. The CDR3 nucleotides are TGTGCCACCAGCAACCTAGCGGGGTCTATCGATACGCAGTATTTT.

This clonotype was seen a handful of times. V is TRBV7-9 and J is TRBJ2-5, with TRBD1 matching over 7 bases. Looked up from germline, CDR1 is SEHNR and CDR2 is FQNEAQ (reference sequence). With V trimmed by 1 base and J by 4 bases, 6 bases remained unmatched. This CDR3 region has 15 residues. The CDR3 here is CASSLVIGTAETQYF. The CDR3 coding sequence is TGTGCCAGCAGCTTAGTAATCGGGACAGCAGAGACCCAGTACTTC.

This clonotype has just a few counts. The chain uses TRBV24-1 and TRBJ2-1, with TRBD2 matching over 9 bases. V trimming: 3 bases; J trimming: 6 bases; junction bases outside the gene matches: 11. CDR1 is KGHDR and CDR2 is SFDVKD in the germline V gene. This CDR3 has 17 residues. The CDR3 spells CATSDPNEGLAVNEQFF. The CDR3 DNA sequence: TGTGCCACCAGTGATCCAAACGAGGGACTAGCAGTCAATGAGCAGTTCTTC.

This clonotype was seen more than once but under ten times. The chain employs TRBV14 and TRBJ2-1; 8 bases agree with TRBD2. CDR3 size: 15 residues. CDR1 and CDR2 from the germline V gene are SGHDN and FVKESK. V dropped 5 bases and J dropped 5; count of bases not matched to a gene: 8. The CDR3 here is CASSWMGTRNNEQFF. The CDR3 nucleotides are TGTGCCAGCAGCTGGATGGGGACTAGAAACAATGAGCAGTTCTTC.

The genes are TRBV10-3 and TRBJ2-3, with TRBD2 matching 14 bases. The length of the CDR3 is 19 residues. V gave up 6 bases and J gave up 1 base; unmatched junction bases: 12. CDR1 and CDR2 (germline): ENHRY, SYGVKD. This CDR3 reads CAIRRQGGLAGAGTDTQYF. In nucleotides, the CDR3 is TGTGCCATCAGGCGCCAGGGGGGACTAGCGGGAGCAGGCACAGATACGCAGTATTTT.

This clonotype has more than one count but fewer than ten. The rearrangement uses TRBV27 and TRBJ1-5; 9 bases are shared with TRBD1. CDR1 is MNHEY, CDR2 SMNVEV, per germline (reference sequence). Trimming removed 4 bases from V and 5 bases from J; junction bases left unmatched: 9. The CDR3 contains 16 residues. The CDR3 reads CASSSTRDREDQPQHF. DNA of the CDR3: TGTGCCAGCAGTTCCACCCGGGACAGGGAGGATCAGCCCCAGCATTTT.

J is TRBJ2-5 and V is TRBV7-2; maybe TRBD2 (6 bases). This CDR3 has 14 residues. V was trimmed by 5 bases and J by 1 base, leaving 11 bases between them. Germline V gene lookup returns CDR1 SGHTA and CDR2 FQGNSA. The CDR3 nucleotides are TGTGCCAGCAGCCTGACTAGAGCCCAAGAGACCCAGTACTTC. Translating gives CASSLTRAQETQYF.

This clonotype was detected a few times. The chain carries TRBV29-1 and TRBJ2-5, with TRBD2 identical over 7 bases. Trimming cost V 4 bases and J 5 bases; bases outside gene matches: 4. The CDR3 contains 12 residues. Looked up from germline, CDR1 is SQVTM and CDR2 is ANQGSEA. The CDR3, as DNA: TGCAGCGTTGTGATGGGGGGGGAGACCCAGTACTTC. This encodes CSVVMGGETQYF.

This clonotype was seen only a few times. This chain connects TRBV10-3 to TRBJ2-7; 13 bases align to TRBD2. Germline trimming cut 4 bases from V and 6 bases from J; bases unmatched to any gene: 12. Germline V gene data show CDR1 as ENHRY and CDR2 as SYGVKD. CDR3 length: 17 residues. Here the CDR3 reads CAISGPGGGTSGTEQYF. In nucleotides, the CDR3 is TGTGCCATCAGTGGGCCTGGGGGGGGGACTAGCGGGACCGAGCAGTACTTC.

There are many counts of this clonotype. V usage is TRBV12-3 or TRBV12-4 and J usage is TRBJ2-2; TRBD1 aligns across 9 bases. With 6 bases clipped from V and 2 bases from J, the junction kept 4 bases outside the gene matches. There are 15 residues in the CDR3. The CDR3 region has the DNA TGTGCCAGCAGCCCGGGACAGGGAAACACCGGGGAGCTGTTTTTT. Translated, it gives CASSPGQGNTGELFF.

This rearrangement joins TRBV20-1 to TRBJ1-1; D not certain. Germline CDR1 is DFQATT and CDR2 is SNEGSKA (reference sequence). This CDR3 spans 14 amino acids. V was shortened by 6 bases and J by 0 bases, with 14 bases between the two germline ends. The CDR3 DNA reads TGCAGTGCCCCTAGAGAGTTCATGAACACTGAAGCTTTCTTT. Its translation is CSAPREFMNTEAFF.

This clonotype was seen a handful of times. The chain employs TRBV20-1 and TRBJ2-7, with D maybe TRBD2 (6 bases). Trimming cost V 5 bases and J 5 bases, with 16 bases left between them. CDR3 length: 13 amino acids. The germline V gene encodes CDR1 DFQATT and CDR2 SNEGSKA (reference sequence). CDR3 bases: TGCAGTGCTTCGGGACTCCCGATAAACGAGCAGTACTTC. Amino acids: CSASGLPINEQYF.

Ten or more counts support this clonotype. The rearrangement joins TRBV7-8 to TRBJ1-2; TRBD1 aligns across 9 bases. This CDR3 is built from 16 residues. V gave up 0 bases and J gave up 7 bases; unmatched junction bases: 9. Germline CDR1 is SGHVS and CDR2 is FQNEAQ. CDR3: CASSLALDRGLAGYTF. The DNA for the CDR3 is TGTGCCAGCAGCTTAGCGCTGGACAGGGGATTAGCTGGCTACACCTTC.

The chain combines TRBV25-1 with TRBJ2-3, with a tentative D call TRBD2 (5 bases). The V gene lost 4 bases and the J gene lost 2 bases, with 16 bases spanning the gap. Germline V gives CDR1 MGHDK, CDR2 SYGVNS. The CDR3 is 16 residues long. The CDR3 DNA reads TGTGCCAGCAGTGGACGCCGGGAAGAGTTCACAGATACGCAGTATTTT. Translating gives CASSGRREEFTDTQYF.

As to this clonotype: This may be a read error: a much more frequent sequence differs by one nucleotide. The chain carries TRBV3-1 and TRBJ1-1, with 8 positions matching TRBD1. The CDR3 covers 15 residues. Germline V lookup: CDR1 LGHDT, CDR2 YNNKEL (reference sequence). V lost 4 bases and J lost 4; bases outside the gene matches: 8. The CDR3: CASSRAGQGGTEAFF. The CDR3, as DNA: TGTGCCAGCAGCCGAGCTGGACAGGGAGGCACTGAAGCTTTCTTT.

This clonotype was seen a few times. This chain links TRBV11-2 with TRBJ2-1; D might be TRBD2 (5 bases). Trimming stripped 5 bases from V and 3 bases from J, with 29 bases between. The CDR3 sequence is 20 residues long. Germline assignment: CDR1 SGHAT and CDR2 FQNNGV. The CDR3 bases are TGTGCCAGCAGCCCCAAGTGGATCGAGCGGAGTACACAACACTACAATGAGCAGTTCTTC. The encoded protein is CASSPKWIERSTQHYNEQFF.

This clonotype was counted many times. This chain links TRBV29-1 with TRBJ1-1; tentative D call: TRBD1 (5 bases). Germline CDR1 is SQVTM and CDR2 is ANQGSEA. The ends were cut back, 0 bases at V and 0 bases at J, with 17 bases in the middle. This CDR3 contains 17 residues. This CDR3 reads CSVEDGGQGFVNTEAFF. CDR3 DNA sequence: TGCAGCGTTGAAGATGGGGGTCAGGGCTTTGTGAACACTGAAGCTTTCTTT.

This clonotype was found a few times. The chain links TRBV27 to TRBJ2-6; the D is unclear. CDR3 length: 15 amino acids. V was clipped by 5 bases and J by 0 bases, with 8 bases between them. Germline V lookup: CDR1 MNHEY, CDR2 SMNVEV (reference sequence). CDR3: CASSVTRSGANVLTF. CDR3 bases: TGTGCCAGCAGTGTAACCCGCTCTGGGGCCAACGTCCTGACTTTC.